The 10 T cell receptor beta chains below come from one sample, sequenced in a study of patients and donors after allogeneic stem cell transplantation. TCRdb itself ran the RT-PCR reads through MiXCR, one entry per CDR3 protein. The sample contains about a million distinct CDR3 sequences, more than 15% of which appear only once. Sequencing was carried out using blood, either unsorted or a sorted T cell fraction (not recorded which). These receptors were collected from a human donor who was either an allogeneic HSCT recipient or a stem cell or donor lymphocyte infusion donor (not recorded which). It is not recorded whose cells these are; they may come from a transplant donor.

The chain recombines TRBV27 with TRBJ2-7; 7 bases are shared with TRBD1. Germline CDR1 is MNHEY and CDR2 is SMNVEV (reference sequence). With 4 bases clipped from V and 7 bases from J, the junction kept 4 bases outside the gene matches. The length of the CDR3 is 12 residues. CDR3 amino acids: CASSWAGGEQYF. In DNA form, the CDR3 reads TGTGCCAGCAGTTGGGCAGGGGGAGAGCAGTACTTC.

This clonotype was recorded a few times. The J gene is TRBJ2-1, the V gene TRBV5-4, with 9 bases matching TRBD1. V lost 5 bases to trimming and J lost 8 bases; unmatched junction nucleotides: 11. The CDR3 runs 15 residues. Germline CDR1 and CDR2: SGHNT and YYREEE (reference sequence). The CDR3 DNA sequence: TGTGCCAGCAGGTTTAAGGGACAGGGAATGGATGAGCAGTTCTTC. This gives the protein CASRFKGQGMDEQFF.

V is TRBV12-3 or TRBV12-4 and J is TRBJ1-5; D not resolved. The V and J ends lost 3 bases and 6 bases respectively, with 12 bases between them. The CDR3 length is 14 residues. The CDR3 reads CASSLKKGGQPQHF. CDR3 coding DNA: TGTGCCAGCAGTTTGAAAAAAGGCGGTCAGCCCCAGCATTTT.

In its sample, this clonotype was seen a few times. J is TRBJ1-2 and V is TRBV5-1; TRBD1 might be the D (5 bases). The germline CDR1 and CDR2 sequences are SGHRS and YFSETQ. The CDR3 has 13 amino acids. The V end was cut by 1 base, the J end by 7 bases, with 11 bases between. For the CDR3, the DNA is TGCGCCAGCAGCTTGCAGGGAGCCCCTGGCTACACCTTC. Translating it yields CASSLQGAPGYTF.

This clonotype was observed a handful of times. A read error may produce the germline difference seen at one junction end. The chain joins TRBV20-1 to TRBJ1-5; a weak D match, TRBD1 (5 bases). Per the germline V gene, CDR1 is DFQATT and CDR2 is SNEGSKA (reference sequence). The CDR3 length is 14 residues. This chain's CDR3 is CSASPGGGNQPQHF. The CDR3 nucleotides read TGCAGCGCTAGTCCGGGGGGTGGCAATCAGCCCCAGCATTTT.

V usage is TRBV30 and J usage is TRBJ2-5; D unresolved. Trimming took off 2 bases at V and 4 bases at J, with 11 bases between the two ends. Germline V gives CDR1 GTSNPN, CDR2 SVGIG (reference sequence). CDR3 length: 13 residues. CDR3 residues: CAWSYNSGETQYF. CDR3 coding DNA: TGTGCCTGGAGTTACAACAGTGGAGAGACCCAGTACTTC.

V usage is TRBV25-1 and J usage is TRBJ1-2; TRBD1 is a possible D gene (5 bases). The germline CDR1 and CDR2 sequences are MGHDK and SYGVNS. V gave up 4 bases and J gave up 7 bases, with 13 bases separating them. This CDR3 region has 13 residues. CDR3 region: CASSVAGQGGYTF. In nucleotides, the CDR3 is TGTGCCAGCAGTGTGGCAGGGCAAGGTGGCTACACCTTC.

In its sample, this clonotype was seen a few times. The chain joins TRBV7-2 to TRBJ2-7; TRBD2 might be the D (5 bases). CDR3 length: 15 amino acids. The germline V gene encodes CDR1 SGHTA and CDR2 FQGNSA. V shed 5 bases and J shed 7 bases, with 21 bases lying between them. DNA for the CDR3: TGTGCCAGCAGCCCGACGACTAAGCTGGGGATAGAGCAGTACTTC. This encodes CASSPTTKLGIEQYF.

This clonotype was detected a few times. The V and J genes are TRBV13 and TRBJ2-7, with 14 bases identical to TRBD2. Trimming at V came to 4 bases and at J to 6 bases, leaving 8 bases not matched to a gene. This CDR3 comprises 16 residues. From germline, CDR1 is PRHDT and CDR2 FYEKMQ (reference sequence). The CDR3 coding sequence is TGTGCCAGCAGCTCCCGACTAGCGGGGGGGCCATCCGAGCAGTACTTC. Encoded protein: CASSSRLAGGPSEQYF.

This clonotype was recorded once. This chain uses TRBV6-1 with TRBJ2-3; D might be TRBD2 (6 bases). The CDR3 is 16 amino acids. V gave up 5 bases and J gave up 9 bases, with 24 bases separating them. Germline V lookup: CDR1 MNHNS, CDR2 SASEGT. The CDR3 sequence is CASSPPRARGGGTQYF. CDR3 bases: TGTGCCAGCAGTCCCCCGCGGGCTCGGGGAGGAGGGACGCAGTATTTT.